This T cell receptor beta chain derives from a study of T cells in Graves' hyperthyroidism and ophthalmopathy. Whole-study context: Peripheral blood collection took place at initial diagnosis, before any treatment. Study-wide results and caveats: Peripheral blood also featured most of the thyroid clonotypes expanded above 0.001.

As to this clonotype: Its specificity is not known.

The authors deemed Graves' hyperthyroidism stable absent ophthalmopathy progression within 18 months. Any patient presenting with uncontrolled infection, other autoimmune disease, pregnancy or lactation was left out. Germline V gene lookup returns CDR1 KGHSH and CDR2 LQKENI. V shed 2 bases, J shed 8 bases, and the junction held 6 bases outside the gene matches. This CDR3 region has 15 residues. Amplified TCR beta CDR3 regions derived from RNA transcripts. The HTBI set primed first-round TCR CDR3 RT-PCR. From the multiplex PCR reads, TCRdb called clonotypes with MiXCR, one entry per CDR3 protein. Among 300,000 or so distinct CDR3 sequences listed, around a sixth were seen once.

Sequences were obtained from blood. This sequence joins TRBV18 and TRBJ2-1, with 10 bases fitting TRBD1. This TCR came from a woman in her fifties or sixties with Graves' hyperthyroidism. Here the CDR3 reads CASSPDRGRSYEQFF. CDR3 DNA: TGTGCCAGCTCACCAGACAGGGGGCGCAGCTATGAGCAGTTCTTC.